What follows are 22 T cell receptor beta chains derived from one specimen sequenced in a study of beta chain features in type 1 diabetes. General observations from the study: People with Type 1 diabetes carried modestly yet significantly shorter TCRB CDR3s in all four CD4+ subsets.

The authors reverse transcribed all of the isolated RNA, so sequencing captured expressed TCRB transcripts. The protocol was immunoSEQ multiplex PCR, while the TCRdb copy is restricted to in-frame clones and leaves out a portion. The sample contains about 340,000 clones, over 7% of which appear only once. Their cognate antigens are unknown. The sample consisted of central memory CD4+ T cells from blood. The receptor source for this set is a young man with type 1 diabetes.

This clone has at least ten counts. This sequence joins TRBV5-8 and TRBJ2-1; the D gene is possibly TRBD1 (5 bases). The germline V gene has CDR1 SGHTS and CDR2 YDEGEE. CDR3 length: 11 residues. V was shortened by 3 bases and J by 9 bases, with 7 bases between the two germline ends. The CDR3 DNA reads as TGTGCCAGCAGCTGGACAAGTGAGCAGTTCTTC. Its protein product is CASSWTSEQFF.

This clone has more than one count but fewer than ten. The chain recombines TRBV5-6 with TRBJ2-4, with D possibly TRBD1 on 5 matching bases. Per germline, CDR1 SGHDT and CDR2 YYEEEE. V dropped 0 bases and J dropped 3 bases, with 10 bases sitting between them. The length of the CDR3 is 15 residues. For the CDR3, the DNA is TGTGCCAGCAGCTTGGCCAGGGTTGGCAAAAACATTCAGTACTTC. Translating gives CASSLARVGKNIQYF.

V is TRBV7-9 and J is TRBJ2-3; 9 positions agree with TRBD1. Looked up from germline, CDR1 is SEHNR and CDR2 is FQNEAQ (reference sequence). The V and J ends lost 3 bases and 6 bases, in that order; junction bases with no gene match: 7. This CDR3 has 15 residues. The CDR3 region is CASSLTGTGSDTQYF. CDR3 sequence (DNA): TGTGCCAGCAGCTTGACCGGGACAGGGTCGGATACGCAGTATTTT. Full variable domain (remainder filled in from reference TRBV7-9 and TRBJ2-3): DTGVSQNPRHKITKRGQNVTFRCDPISEHNRLYWYRQTLGQGPEFLTYFQNEAQLEKSRLLSDRFSAERPKGSFSTLEIQRTEQGDSAMYLCASSLTGTGSDTQYFGPGTRLTVL.

This clone was counted only a few times. The V gene is TRBV30, the J gene TRBJ1-4; maybe TRBD1 (6 bases). V lost 3 bases, J lost 4 bases, and 15 bases lay in between. Germline V gene sequence: CDR1 GTSNPN, CDR2 SVGIG (reference sequence). The CDR3 runs to 15 residues. Written as DNA, the CDR3 is TGTGCCTGGAGAACGAGTCAGGGGAATAATGAAAAACTGTTTTTT. This gives the protein CAWRTSQGNNEKLFF.

This chain connects TRBV28 to TRBJ1-5; D perhaps matches TRBD1 (6 bases). Trimming took 10 bases from V and 4 from J, leaving 14 bases between them. This CDR3 region has 13 residues. The germline V gene has CDR1 MDHEN and CDR2 SYDVKM. The CDR3 protein is CAITGQPNQPQHF. As DNA, the CDR3 is TGTGCCATCACCGGACAGCCTAATCAGCCCCAGCATTTT.

This clone showed up just a few times. The CDR3 bases are TGCGCCAGCAGCTTGGGTCGCAAGAACACTGAAGCTTTCTTT. Its protein product is CASSLGRKNTEAFF. The V and J genes are TRBV5-1 and TRBJ1-1; D is unresolved. Germline V gene data show CDR1 as SGHRS and CDR2 as YFSETQ. Trimming took off 0 bases at V and 1 base at J, with 7 bases between the two ends. CDR3 length: 14 residues.

This clone was detected ten times or more. The gene calls are TRBV7-9 and TRBJ2-3; TRBD1 matches 8 bases. CDR3 size: 14 residues. V lost 6 bases and J lost 5; bases outside the gene matches: 7. Germline CDR1 reads SEHNR; CDR2 reads FQNEAQ (reference sequence). This chain's CDR3 is CASSHTGGGDTQYF. The DNA for the CDR3 is TGTGCCAGCAGTCACACAGGGGGAGGAGATACGCAGTATTTT.

This clone occurred a few times. The rearrangement links TRBV27 to TRBJ2-7, with D possibly matching TRBD2 (7 bases). Per the germline V gene, CDR1 is MNHEY and CDR2 is SMNVEV (reference sequence). V gave up 1 base and J gave up 0 bases, with 13 bases separating them. The CDR3 is 16 amino acids. The CDR3 coding sequence is TGTGCCAGCAGTTTATTGGGAGGGGGGCGCTCCTACGAGCAGTACTTC. The encoded protein is CASSLLGGGRSYEQYF.

The chain is built from TRBV30 and TRBJ1-6; 10 bases fit TRBD1. In germline, CDR1 is GTSNPN, CDR2 SVGIG (reference sequence). This CDR3 is 13 amino acids long. The V and J ends lost 5 bases and 8 bases, in that order; junction bases with no gene match: 3. This chain's CDR3 is CAWVDRGDSPLHF. The DNA for the CDR3 is TGTGCCTGGGTGGACAGGGGGGATTCACCCCTCCACTTT.

This chain joins TRBV10-3 and TRBJ1-4, with TRBD1 matching 12 bases. CDR1 ENHRY and CDR2 SYGVKD come from the germline V gene. The CDR3 loop spans 15 amino acids. The ends lost 1 base at V and 7 bases at J; junction bases unmatched: 1. CDR3 nucleotide sequence: TGTGCCATCAGTGAGTTGGGACAGGGGGCTGAAAAACTGTTTTTT. Protein: CAISELGQGAEKLFF.

The chain links TRBV5-6 to TRBJ1-6; D is unclear. CDR1 and CDR2 from the germline V gene are SGHDT and YYEEEE. The V end was cut by 2 bases, the J end by 0 bases, with 6 bases between. The CDR3 is made up of 15 amino acids. The CDR3 loop is CASSFDNSYNSPLHF. In DNA, the CDR3 is TGTGCCAGCAGCTTTGACAACTCCTATAATTCACCCCTCCACTTT.

The chain employs TRBV4-3 and TRBJ2-7; D is ambiguous. V lost 1 base and J 0 bases, leaving 7 bases between the germline ends. Germline-derived CDR1 and CDR2 are LGHNA and YSLEER. CDR3 length: 14 amino acids. The CDR3 DNA sequence: TGCGCCAGCAGCCAAGGCCAGCACTCCTACGAGCAGTACTTC. Its translation is CASSQGQHSYEQYF.

In its sample, this clone was seen a few times. The rearrangement joins TRBV5-6 to TRBJ1-1; TRBD1 might be the D (6 bases). Trimming pared 4 bases from V and 5 bases from J, leaving 18 bases between. The V gene's germline CDR1 is SGHDT and CDR2 YYEEEE. The CDR3 loop spans 15 amino acids. The CDR3 sequence is CASSIGQTHGTEAFF. The DNA of the CDR3 is TGTGCCAGCAGCATCGGACAGACCCATGGGACTGAAGCTTTCTTT.

V and J are TRBV10-3 and TRBJ2-3, with D possibly TRBD1 on 6 matching bases. The CDR3 totals 14 residues. Trimming stripped 9 bases from V and 2 bases from J, with 15 bases between. Germline V gene data show CDR1 as ENHRY and CDR2 as SYGVKD. The CDR3 DNA reads as TGTGCCATGCGGATAGGGGGTAACACAGATACGCAGTATTTT. Translating it yields CAMRIGGNTDTQYF.

This chain links TRBV9 with TRBJ2-1; 8 bases match TRBD2. The CDR3 contains 15 residues. Germline V gene data show CDR1 as SGDLS and CDR2 as YYNGEE. V was clipped by 3 bases and J by 4 bases; unmatched bases: 6. CDR3: CASSALGGEYNEQFF. The CDR3 DNA follows: TGTGCCAGCAGCGCCCTCGGGGGGGAATACAATGAGCAGTTCTTC.

In this sample, this clone turned up a few times. The chain links TRBV14 to TRBJ1-1; D gene unclear. The germline V gene encodes CDR1 SGHDN and CDR2 FVKESK. V was trimmed by 0 bases and J by 1 base, leaving 15 bases between them. The CDR3 is made up of 17 amino acids. The CDR3 DNA reads as TGTGCCAGCAGCCAAGAAAGTACCAGGCGTAGGAACACTGAAGCTTTCTTT. It yields the protein CASSQESTRRRNTEAFF.

This chain connects TRBV5-1 to TRBJ2-5; 9 bases agree with TRBD1. The CDR3 consists of 14 residues. The germline V gene has CDR1 SGHRS and CDR2 YFSETQ. Unmatched junction bases numbered 3, after V lost 6 bases and J lost 0 bases. The CDR3 coding sequence is TGCGCCAGCACCGACAGGGGGGACCAAGAGACCCAGTACTTC. Translating gives CASTDRGDQETQYF.

The chain carries TRBV4-3 and TRBJ2-3, with D perhaps matching TRBD1 or TRBD2 (6 bases each). This CDR3 is 15 amino acids long. Deletions cut 1 base from V and 3 bases from J, with 11 bases between. From germline, CDR1 is LGHNA and CDR2 YSLEER. The CDR3 DNA sequence: TGCGCCAGCAGCCAAGCTGGGGGGCCGACAGATACGCAGTATTTT. Translating gives CASSQAGGPTDTQYF.

Only a few counts were recorded for this clone. This chain links TRBV18 with TRBJ2-2, with a weak D call TRBD1 (5 bases). Germline loops: CDR1 KGHSH, CDR2 LQKENI. The CDR3 has 14 amino acids. V dropped 3 bases and J dropped 3 bases, with 8 bases sitting between them. CDR3 residues: CASSPSRDTGELFF. CDR3 nucleotide sequence: TGTGCCAGCTCACCCAGCAGGGACACCGGGGAGCTGTTTTTT.

This chain connects TRBV14 to TRBJ2-2; D possibly corresponds to TRBD2 (7 bases). Germline lookup yields CDR1 SGHDN and CDR2 FVKESK. V was shortened by 7 bases and J by 2 bases, with 17 bases between the two germline ends. The CDR3 contains 16 residues. The CDR3 protein is CASTHGTGGNTGELFF. The CDR3 coding sequence is TGTGCCAGCACCCACGGGACGGGGGGCAACACCGGGGAGCTGTTTTTT.

For this clone: In the same sample, other DNA sequences code for this CDR3. The V call is TRBV29-1, the J call TRBJ1-2; D not resolved. There are 12 residues in the CDR3. Germline CDR1 is SQVTM and CDR2 is ANQGSEA. V gave up 2 bases and J gave up 4 bases, with 8 bases separating them. The CDR3 sequence: CSVETGAYGYTF. CDR3 nucleotides: TGCAGCGTTGAAACGGGAGCCTATGGCTACACCTTC.

This rearrangement joins TRBV6-5 to TRBJ1-4; TRBD1 might be the D (5 bases). Trimming removed 6 bases at V and 8 bases at J, with 19 bases between. This CDR3 is built from 15 residues. CDR1 MNHEY and CDR2 SVGAGI come from the germline V gene. CDR3 DNA: TGTGCCAGCAGGAATGGTCAGGGTTCGGGGGAAAAACTGTTTTTT. The encoded protein is CASRNGQGSGEKLFF.